The sequence of this TCR beta chain was determined in a study of shared clonotypes between healthy human individuals. In replicate PCRs of sorted subsets, approximately 190 ng DNA, approximately 30,000 T cell genomes, was used. Authors' data handling: From ImmunoSEQ came sequences covering only the junction and carrying no quality scores, so filtering differed. Here immunoSEQ multiplex PCR was the method, and the copy in TCRdb shows in-frame clones only, minus some. The V and J calls and clone size are taken from that table; D and trimming were inferred from the DNA. The sample has approximately 340,000 clones, more than 60% seen once. As to this clone: No antigen is known for it. This sample includes further DNA sequences coding for the same CDR3.

Points from the study as a whole: Unshared clonotypes carried lower generation probabilities than those common to all four donors.

Trimming removed 2 bases at V and 1 base at J, with 6 bases between. Germline-derived CDR1 and CDR2 are KGHSH and LQKENI. The CDR3 loop spans 13 amino acids. Input material: memory CD4+ T cells sorted from blood. Subset defined: CD45RA-negative fraction. This sequence was found in a man aged 30 to 39 in good health. V is TRBV18 and J is TRBJ2-7, with D uncertain. In DNA, the CDR3 is TGTGCCAGCTCACCAGGCGGATCCTACGAGCAGTACTTC. Encoded protein: CASSPGGSYEQYF.